Here is one T cell receptor beta chain with its context. These data originate in a study of cytotoxic CD8 clonotypes in ibrutinib-treated CLL. On the study more broadly: By median around 70 months, roughly 12 had progressed and about 14 stayed remitted; responses had been 2 complete and roughly 25 partial.

The V gene lost 3 bases and the J gene lost 2 bases, with 11 bases spanning the gap. The CDR3 runs 14 residues. Germline V CDR1 and CDR2: SNHLY, FYNNEI. The method was immunoSEQ multiplex PCR; TCRdb's version includes in-frame clones alone and lacks a portion of them. The sample contains about 150,000 clones, about 79% of which appear only once. This clonotype was sampled from a human donor with chronic lymphocytic leukemia. The sample was PBMCs, taken after 12 months of ibrutinib treatment. This chain connects TRBV2 to TRBJ2-7; maybe TRBD2 (5 bases). The CDR3 coding sequence is TGTGCCAGCAGTGAGTTATTCGGGGCCTACGAGCAGTACTTC. Translation: CASSELFGAYEQYF.